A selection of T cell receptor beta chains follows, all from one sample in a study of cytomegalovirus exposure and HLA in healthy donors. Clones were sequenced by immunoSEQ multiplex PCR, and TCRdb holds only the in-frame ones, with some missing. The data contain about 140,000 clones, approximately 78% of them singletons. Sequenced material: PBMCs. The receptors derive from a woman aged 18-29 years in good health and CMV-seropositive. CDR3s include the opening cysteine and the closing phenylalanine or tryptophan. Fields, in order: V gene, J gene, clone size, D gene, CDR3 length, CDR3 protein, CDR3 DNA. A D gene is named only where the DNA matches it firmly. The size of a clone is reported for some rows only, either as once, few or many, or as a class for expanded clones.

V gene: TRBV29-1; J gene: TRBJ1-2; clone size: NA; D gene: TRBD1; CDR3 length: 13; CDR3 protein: CSVAVGGSYGYTF; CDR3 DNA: TGCAGCGTTGCGGTAGGGGGCAGCTATGGCTACACCTTC
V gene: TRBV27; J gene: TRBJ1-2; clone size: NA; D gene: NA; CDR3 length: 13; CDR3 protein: CASSRSRVYGYTF; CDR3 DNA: TGTGCCAGCAGCCGGTCCAGGGTCTATGGCTACACCTTC
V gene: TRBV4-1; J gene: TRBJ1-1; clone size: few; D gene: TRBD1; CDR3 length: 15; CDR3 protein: CASSQVGTGNTEAFF; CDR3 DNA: TGCGCCAGCAGCCAAGTGGGGACAGGGAACACTGAAGCTTTCTTT
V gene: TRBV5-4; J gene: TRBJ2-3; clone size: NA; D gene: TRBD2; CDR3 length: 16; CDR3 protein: CASSLRASGNTDTQYF; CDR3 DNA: TGTGCCAGCAGCTTGAGGGCTAGCGGAAACACAGATACGCAGTATTTT
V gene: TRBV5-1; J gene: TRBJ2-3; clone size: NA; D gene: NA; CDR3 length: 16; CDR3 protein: CASSRLGRGFTDTQYF; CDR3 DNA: TGCGCCAGCAGCCGGCTAGGGCGGGGATTCACAGATACGCAGTATTTT
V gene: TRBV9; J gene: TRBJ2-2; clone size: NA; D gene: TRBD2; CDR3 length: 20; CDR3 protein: CASSVVPIGSSGGNTGELFF; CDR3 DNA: TGTGCCAGCAGCGTAGTCCCAATAGGTTCTAGCGGGGGGAACACCGGGGAGCTGTTTTTT
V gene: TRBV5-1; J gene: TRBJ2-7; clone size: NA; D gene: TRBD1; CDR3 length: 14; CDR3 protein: CASSGLQGAYEQYF; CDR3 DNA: TGCGCCAGCAGCGGATTACAGGGGGCCTACGAGCAGTACTTC
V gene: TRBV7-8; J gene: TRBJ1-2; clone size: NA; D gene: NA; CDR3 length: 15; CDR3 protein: CASSPLGEGNYGYTF; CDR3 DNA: TGTGCCAGCAGCCCCCTGGGGGAGGGAAACTATGGCTACACCTTC
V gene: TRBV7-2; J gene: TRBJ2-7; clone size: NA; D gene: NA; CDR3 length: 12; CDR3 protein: CATMTGSYEQYF; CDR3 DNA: TGTGCCACCATGACAGGCTCCTACGAGCAGTACTTC
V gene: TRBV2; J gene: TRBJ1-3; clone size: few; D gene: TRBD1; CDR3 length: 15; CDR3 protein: CASSDGTGIRNTIYF; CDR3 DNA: TGTGCCAGCAGTGACGGGACAGGGATCCGAAACACCATATATTTT
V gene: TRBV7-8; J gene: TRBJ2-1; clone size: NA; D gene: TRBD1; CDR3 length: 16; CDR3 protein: CAATPPGTGLYNEQFF; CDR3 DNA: TGTGCCGCGACACCCCCGGGGACAGGACTCTACAATGAGCAGTTCTTC
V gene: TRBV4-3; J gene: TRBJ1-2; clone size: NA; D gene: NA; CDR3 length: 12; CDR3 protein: CASSQGVYGYTF; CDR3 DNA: TGCGCCAGCAGCCAAGGCGTCTATGGCTACACCTTC
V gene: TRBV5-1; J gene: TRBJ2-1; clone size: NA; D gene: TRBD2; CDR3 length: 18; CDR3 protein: CASSLETSGGGSYNEQFF; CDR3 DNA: TGCGCCAGCAGCTTGGAGACTAGCGGGGGGGGATCCTACAATGAGCAGTTCTTC
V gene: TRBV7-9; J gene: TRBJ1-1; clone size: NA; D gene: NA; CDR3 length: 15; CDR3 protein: CASSQKGERNTEAFF; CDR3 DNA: TGTGCCAGCAGTCAAAAGGGGGAGAGGAACACTGAAGCTTTCTTT
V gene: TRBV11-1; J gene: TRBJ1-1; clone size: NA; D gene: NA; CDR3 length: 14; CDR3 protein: CASNLGARSTEAFF; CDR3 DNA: TGTGCCAGCAACTTGGGGGCGCGGTCCACTGAAGCTTTCTTT
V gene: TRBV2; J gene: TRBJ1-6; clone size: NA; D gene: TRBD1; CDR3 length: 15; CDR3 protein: CASRPGQGANSPLHF; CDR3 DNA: TGTGCCAGCAGACCGGGACAGGGGGCAAATTCACCCCTCCACTTT
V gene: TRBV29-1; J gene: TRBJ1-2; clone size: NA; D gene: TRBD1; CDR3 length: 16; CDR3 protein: CSVVPGWDRTNYGYTF; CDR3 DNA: TGCAGCGTTGTCCCGGGTTGGGACAGGACGAACTATGGCTACACCTTC
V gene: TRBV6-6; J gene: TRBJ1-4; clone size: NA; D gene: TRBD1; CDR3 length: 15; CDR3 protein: CASSQTGTGNEKLFF; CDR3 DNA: TGTGCCAGCAGTCAAACCGGGACAGGAAATGAAAAACTGTTTTTT
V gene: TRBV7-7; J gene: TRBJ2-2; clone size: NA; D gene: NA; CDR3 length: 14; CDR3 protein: CASSLTPGTGELFF; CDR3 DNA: TGTGCCAGCAGCTTAACACCAGGGACCGGGGAGCTGTTTTTT
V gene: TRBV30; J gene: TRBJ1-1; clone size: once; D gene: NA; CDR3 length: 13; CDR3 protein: CAWSLGGNTEAFF; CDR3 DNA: TGTGCCTGGAGCCTGGGGGGGAACACTGAAGCTTTCTTT
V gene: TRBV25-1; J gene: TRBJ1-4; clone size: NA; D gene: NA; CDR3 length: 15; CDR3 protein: CASSEFTGNNEKLFF; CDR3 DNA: TGTGCCAGCAGTGAATTTACAGGCAATAATGAAAAACTGTTTTTT
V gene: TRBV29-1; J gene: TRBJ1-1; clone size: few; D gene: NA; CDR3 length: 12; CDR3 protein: CSVGRVNTEAFF; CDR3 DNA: TGCAGCGTTGGTCGGGTGAACACTGAAGCTTTCTTT
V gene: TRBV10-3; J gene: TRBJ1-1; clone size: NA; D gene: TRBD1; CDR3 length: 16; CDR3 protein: CAISPAGTGGNTEAFF; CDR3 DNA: TGTGCCATCAGTCCTGCCGGGACAGGGGGGAACACTGAAGCTTTCTTT
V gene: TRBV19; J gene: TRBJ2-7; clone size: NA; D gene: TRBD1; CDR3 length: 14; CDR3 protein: CASSTQGLIYEQYF; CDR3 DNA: TGTGCCAGTTCGACACAGGGGCTAATCTACGAGCAGTACTTC
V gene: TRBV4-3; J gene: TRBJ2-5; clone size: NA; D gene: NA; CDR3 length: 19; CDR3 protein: CASSSRLFPAYGVQETQYF; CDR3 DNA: TGCGCCAGCAGCTCGCGTCTTTTCCCAGCTTACGGGGTTCAGGAGACCCAGTACTTC
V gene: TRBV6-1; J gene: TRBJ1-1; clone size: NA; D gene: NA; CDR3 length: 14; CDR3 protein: CASTPGRGNTEAFF; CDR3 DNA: TGTGCCAGCACCCCAGGCCGGGGGAACACTGAAGCTTTCTTT
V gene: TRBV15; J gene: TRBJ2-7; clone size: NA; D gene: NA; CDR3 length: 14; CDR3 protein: CATAQVVPPYEQYF; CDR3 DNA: TGTGCCACCGCCCAGGTAGTGCCGCCCTACGAGCAGTACTTC
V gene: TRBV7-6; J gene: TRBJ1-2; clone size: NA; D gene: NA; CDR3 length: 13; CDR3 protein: CASSKTGSYGYTF; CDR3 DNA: TGTGCCAGCAGCAAAACAGGATCCTATGGCTACACCTTC
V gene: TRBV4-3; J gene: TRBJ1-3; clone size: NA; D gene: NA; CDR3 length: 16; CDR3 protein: CASSQAWGSIGNTIYF; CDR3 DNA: TGCGCCAGCAGCCAAGCTTGGGGCAGTATTGGAAACACCATATATTTT
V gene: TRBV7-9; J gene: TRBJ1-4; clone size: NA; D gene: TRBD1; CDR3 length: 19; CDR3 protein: CASSLVGQTWSATNEKLFF; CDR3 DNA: TGTGCCAGCAGCTTAGTGGGACAGACCTGGAGTGCAACTAATGAAAAACTGTTTTTT
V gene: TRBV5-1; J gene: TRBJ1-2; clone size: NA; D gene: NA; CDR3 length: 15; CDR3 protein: CASSPRGSSFYGYTF; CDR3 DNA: TGCGCCAGCAGCCCGCGAGGGTCTTCCTTTTATGGCTACACCTTC
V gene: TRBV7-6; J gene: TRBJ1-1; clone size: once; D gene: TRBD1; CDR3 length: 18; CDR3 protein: CASSLSSQGAGPNTEAFF; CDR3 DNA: TGTGCCAGCAGCCTTTCATCCCAGGGGGCGGGCCCGAACACTGAAGCTTTCTTT
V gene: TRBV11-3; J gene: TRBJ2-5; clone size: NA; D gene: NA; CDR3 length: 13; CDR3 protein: CASSLSRDETQYF; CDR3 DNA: TGTGCCAGCAGCTTGTCCAGGGATGAGACCCAGTACTTC
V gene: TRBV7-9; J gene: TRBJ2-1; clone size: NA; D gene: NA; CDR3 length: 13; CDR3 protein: CASSLTGEDEQFF; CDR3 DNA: TGTGCCAGCAGCTTAACGGGGGAAGATGAGCAGTTCTTC
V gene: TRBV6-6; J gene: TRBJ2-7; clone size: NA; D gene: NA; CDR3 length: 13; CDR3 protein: CASSYTISYEQYF; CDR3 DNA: TGTGCCAGCAGTTACACCATCAGCTACGAGCAGTACTTC
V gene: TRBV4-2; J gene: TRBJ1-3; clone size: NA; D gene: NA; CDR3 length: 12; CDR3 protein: CASSQDPVTIYF; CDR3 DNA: TGTGCCAGCAGCCAAGATCCGGTAACCATATATTTT
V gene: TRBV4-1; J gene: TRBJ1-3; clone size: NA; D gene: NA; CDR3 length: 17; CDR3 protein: CASSQGTVRESGNTIYF; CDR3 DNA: TGCGCCAGCAGCCAAGGGACAGTCCGGGAATCTGGAAACACCATATATTTT
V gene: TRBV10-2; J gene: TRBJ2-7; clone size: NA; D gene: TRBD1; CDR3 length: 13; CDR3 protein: CASTDRGNNEQYF; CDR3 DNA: TGCGCCAGCACCGACAGGGGGAACAACGAGCAGTACTTC
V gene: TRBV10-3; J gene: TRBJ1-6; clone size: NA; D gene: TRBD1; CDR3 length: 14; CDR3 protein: CAISEGQGASPLHF; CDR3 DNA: TGTGCCATCAGTGAGGGACAGGGGGCTTCACCCCTCCACTTT
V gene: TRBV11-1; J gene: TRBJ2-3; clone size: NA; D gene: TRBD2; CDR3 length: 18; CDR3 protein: CASSLAAGGSGGADTQYF; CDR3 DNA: TGTGCCAGCAGCTTAGCGGCGGGGGGCAGCGGGGGCGCAGATACGCAGTATTTT